This paragraph covers one T cell receptor (beta chain) sequence. The entry originates in a study of blood T cell repertoires in COVID-19. Study background: T cells, B-cell-depleted T cells, or PBMCs supplied cDNA or gDNA.

Libraries were prepared by immunoSEQ multiplex PCR; TCRdb keeps only in-frame clonotypes and omits some of them. The sample consists of about 440,000 clones, 70% to 90% of them appearing once. Enrolled through a virtual design, the participants were between about 18 and 100 years of age and came from roughly 22 US areas. Clinical history as reported by participants underpinned cohort assignment. J lost 3 bases, V lost 4 bases, and 4 bases had no gene match. This CDR3 spans 14 amino acids. CDR1 KGHSH and CDR2 LQKENI come from the germline V gene. This chain links TRBV18 with TRBJ2-5, with 8 nucleotides matching TRBD2. The sequenced sample consisted of PBMCs or T cells enriched from blood (not recorded which). This clonotype was obtained from a woman younger than 35 with acute COVID-19. This CDR3 reads CASSLGLDKETQYF. CDR3 bases: TGTGCCAGCTCACTGGGACTAGACAAAGAGACCCAGTACTTC.